The rows below give T cell receptor beta chains drawn from one sample of a study of T-cell reconstitution after alpha-beta-depleted transplantation in children. Each CDR3 protein gets one entry after TCRdb re-called the PCR reads with MiXCR. The sample lists around 450,000 distinct CDR3 sequences, roughly a tenth occurring once. Sequenced material: PBMCs, taken before TCRalphabeta/CD19-depleted stem cell transplant. The receptors come from a child aged 2-15 years with inherited bone marrow failure, due to receive a stem cell transplant. Both conserved end residues are part of each CDR3. A D gene is named only where the DNA matches it firmly. Some rows have no size entry. The others give once, few or many, or a class for an expanded clone.

DNA,CDR3,J,V,size,D
TGTGCCAGCAGTTGGCAGGGGGGAGGTAATGAGCAGTTCTTC,CASSWQGGGNEQFF,TRBJ2-1,TRBV27,many,-
TGTGCCAGCAGCCTGAAGGGACTAGCGGGGGAGCAGTACTTC,CASSLKGLAGEQYF,TRBJ2-7,TRBV4-2,few,TRBD2
TGTGCCAGCAGCTTAATGGGTGGGGCAGCAAACACTGAAGCTTTCTTT,CASSLMGGAANTEAFF,TRBJ1-1,TRBV7-8,-,-
TGTGCCAGCAGCCTCATACAGGGGGTTGAGCAGTACTTC,CASSLIQGVEQYF,TRBJ2-7,TRBV7-9,-,TRBD1
TGTGCCTGGAGTACTATCGCGGGCGTAGATACGCAGTATTTT,CAWSTIAGVDTQYF,TRBJ2-3,TRBV30,-,-
TGCAGCGTTAAAGGTAGCGGGGACAATGAGCAGTTCTTC,CSVKGSGDNEQFF,TRBJ2-1,TRBV29-1,many,TRBD2
TGTGCCAGCAGCCCTACCCCGACAGCTACTAATGAAAAACTGTTTTTT,CASSPTPTATNEKLFF,TRBJ1-4,TRBV5-6,many,-
TGCGCCAGCGGAGACAGGGGGCGCGGACATGAGCAGTTCTTC,CASGDRGRGHEQFF,TRBJ2-1,TRBV23-1,many,TRBD1
TGTGCCAGCAGTTACAGGGGGCCGGGTGAGCAGTACTTC,CASSYRGPGEQYF,TRBJ2-7,TRBV6-5,many,TRBD1
TGTGCCAGCAGTGATAGGGCTGGGGAGCTGTTTTTT,CASSDRAGELFF,TRBJ2-2,TRBV6-1,many,-
TGTGCCAGTCAGACAGGGGGCACAGATACGCAGTATTTT,CASQTGGTDTQYF,TRBJ2-3,TRBV28,many,TRBD1
TGTGCCAGCAGCGTAGCCGGCGCGGGAAGCAATGAGCAGTTCTTC,CASSVAGAGSNEQFF,TRBJ2-1,TRBV9,many,-
TGTGCCAGCAGGTCCACCGGGACACCTTACACCGGGGAGCTGTTTTTT,CASRSTGTPYTGELFF,TRBJ2-2,TRBV28,many,-
TGTGCCAGCAGCTTAGCTGGTGGACCCACGTACCAAGAGACCCAGTACTTC,CASSLAGGPTYQETQYF,TRBJ2-5,TRBV7-9,-,-
TGTGCCAGCAGAGGCTGGGGACCTCTCAATGAGCAGTTCTTC,CASRGWGPLNEQFF,TRBJ2-1,TRBV11-2,-,-
TGTGCCAGCAGCTTAGGGTCGGGGCCCGGGGAGCTGTTTTTT,CASSLGSGPGELFF,TRBJ2-2,TRBV7-2,few,-
TGTGCCAGCAGTTTACTAGCGGGAGTGCCGGGCTCCTACGAGCAGTACTTC,CASSLLAGVPGSYEQYF,TRBJ2-7,TRBV27,many,TRBD2
TGTGCCAGCAGCCCCCCGCGGGTGACAGATACGCAGTATTTT,CASSPPRVTDTQYF,TRBJ2-3,TRBV7-2,few,-
TGCAGTGCTTTAACTCCAGCGGAGAGCTCCTACAATGAGCAGTTCTTC,CSALTPAESSYNEQFF,TRBJ2-1,TRBV20-1,many,-
TGTGCCAGCACCCCGGGACAGGGGGACCCACAAGAGACCCAGTACTTC,CASTPGQGDPQETQYF,TRBJ2-5,TRBV28,many,TRBD1
TGCAGCGTTCCGGGACTAGCTGGCGAGCAGTACTTC,CSVPGLAGEQYF,TRBJ2-7,TRBV29-1,many,TRBD2
TGTGCCAGCAGCCCGGGGATGGGCGGCCCCGGCGATACGCAGTATTTT,CASSPGMGGPGDTQYF,TRBJ2-3,TRBV6-4,many,-
TGTGCCATCCGGGGGGGGGACAATGAGCAGTTCTTC,CAIRGGDNEQFF,TRBJ2-1,TRBV28,many,TRBD2
TGTGCCAGCAGCTTAGGGGGCCCTAGCGGCACAGATACGCAGTATTTT,CASSLGGPSGTDTQYF,TRBJ2-3,TRBV11-2,-,-
TGCGCCAGCAGCTTTACGATCTACAAAGAGGATGAGCAGTTCTTC,CASSFTIYKEDEQFF,TRBJ2-1,TRBV5-1,many,-
TGTGCCAGCAGTGAGGACCAATCCTACAATGAGCAGTTCTTC,CASSEDQSYNEQFF,TRBJ2-1,TRBV2,-,-
TGTGCCAGCAGTGAGGGGTTCACAGATACGCAGTATTTT,CASSEGFTDTQYF,TRBJ2-3,TRBV27,few,-
TGTGCCAGCAGTGTCGACGGTACTAACTATGGCTACACCTTC,CASSVDGTNYGYTF,TRBJ1-2,TRBV6-1,many,-
TGTGCCAGCAGCTCGGGGGGAGACAATGAGCAGTTCTTC,CASSSGGDNEQFF,TRBJ2-1,TRBV2,many,TRBD2
TGCAGTGCTAGAGACAGTAGAACAGATACGCAGTATTTT,CSARDSRTDTQYF,TRBJ2-3,TRBV20-1,many,-
TGTGCCAGCAGCTTAGAGGGAGGGATGGATTCACCCCTCCACTTT,CASSLEGGMDSPLHF,TRBJ1-6,TRBV7-9,many,-
TGTGCCAGCAGATTCGATGTGGGGGAACCCCCCTACGAGCAGTACTTC,CASRFDVGEPPYEQYF,TRBJ2-7,TRBV25-1,many,-
TGTGCCAGCAGCCAGTTGGACGGGACAGGGTACCCAGGCAATGAGCAGTTCTTC,CASSQLDGTGYPGNEQFF,TRBJ2-1,TRBV4-2,-,TRBD1
TGCAGCGTTAGGGTAGCGGGAGGCTTTTTCTTC,CSVRVAGGFFF,TRBJ2-1,TRBV29-1,few,TRBD2
TGCGCCAGCAGCCAAGATCTCGGGACAGGGGCCTATGGCTACACCTTC,CASSQDLGTGAYGYTF,TRBJ1-2,TRBV4-3,many,TRBD1
TGCAGTGCTGCGACCGGGACAGGGAAAACCTACGAGCAGTACTTC,CSAATGTGKTYEQYF,TRBJ2-7,TRBV20-1,-,TRBD1
TGTGCCAGCAGTTTAGGACCACCCTACAATGAGCAGTTCTTC,CASSLGPPYNEQFF,TRBJ2-1,TRBV12-3/TRBV12-4,many,-
TGTGCCACCACCACCCTAGCGGGATACTACAATGAGCAGTTCTTC,CATTTLAGYYNEQFF,TRBJ2-1,TRBV7-8,many,TRBD2
TGTGCCAGCAGCTCCATAGCGGGAGTGGGCAATGAGCAGTTCTTC,CASSSIAGVGNEQFF,TRBJ2-1,TRBV7-8,-,TRBD2
TGCAGTGCCCGTCGACTAGCGGTGGGGAATGAGCAGTTCTTC,CSARRLAVGNEQFF,TRBJ2-1,TRBV20-1,many,TRBD2
TGTGCCAGCAGCTCGGGGGCCTACAATGAGCAGTTCTTC,CASSSGAYNEQFF,TRBJ2-1,TRBV7-8,many,-
TGTGCTAGTGGTTTGGGGGCTCCCACTGAAGCTTTCTTT,CASGLGAPTEAFF,TRBJ1-1,TRBV12-5,many,-
TGCAGTGCTAGAGGGGGCGGACCCGGATCCCCGAGCTCCTACAATGAGCAGTTCTTC,CSARGGGPGSPSSYNEQFF,TRBJ2-1,TRBV20-1,many,-
TGCGCCAGCAGCTTGGCCACAGGGGGCACTGAAGCTTTCTTT,CASSLATGGTEAFF,TRBJ1-1,TRBV5-1,many,TRBD1
TGTGCCAGCAGCCCGACTAGCGGAGGAGCCTACGAGCAGTACTTC,CASSPTSGGAYEQYF,TRBJ2-7,TRBV12-3/TRBV12-4,many,TRBD2
TGTGCCAGCAGCATTTTTTGGACTAGAACCTACAATGAGCAGTTCTTC,CASSIFWTRTYNEQFF,TRBJ2-1,TRBV7-2,many,TRBD2
TGTGCCAGCTCGCCCGTAAGACAGGGCCCCGGCTACGAGCAGTACTTC,CASSPVRQGPGYEQYF,TRBJ2-7,TRBV18,-,TRBD1
TGTGCCAGCCATTGGGACCTCGTGGGAGATACGCAGTATTTT,CASHWDLVGDTQYF,TRBJ2-3,TRBV2,many,-
TGCGCCAGCAGACACGCCGTTTGGGCCGAGGAAAAACTGTTTTTT,CASRHAVWAEEKLFF,TRBJ1-4,TRBV4-1,many,-
TGTGCCAGCAGCCCACGGACTAGCGCCGTCTCCTACGAGCAGTACTTC,CASSPRTSAVSYEQYF,TRBJ2-7,TRBV7-8,many,TRBD2